The 25 T cell receptor beta chains reported below all come from one sample, sequenced in a study of Tregs in tolerant kidney transplant recipients. TCRdb's copy holds only in-frame clones and misses some; the assay was immunoSEQ multiplex PCR. The sample includes around 33,000 clones. The sample consisted of CD8+ T cells from blood, taken before the transplant. These receptors were obtained from a human donor who received a combined kidney and bone marrow transplant.

As for this clone: Read data end 3 residues before the CDR3 end; the end is taken from the germline J gene. J is TRBJ1-4 and V is TRBV3-1 (or the pseudogene TRBV3-2), with D tentatively TRBD1 (6 bases). This CDR3 has 18 amino acids. CDR1 is LGHDT, CDR2 YNNKEL, per germline (reference sequence). Trimming took 1 base from V and 0 from J, leaving 15 bases between them. CDR3 DNA (partial): TGTGCCAGCAGCCAAGGGGACACCATCTATACAACTAATGAAAAA. It codes for CASSQGDTIYTTNEK. Given in full, the CDR3 is CASSQGDTIYTTNEKLFF.

A remark on this clone: The sequence runs out 3 residues before the end of the CDR3; the remainder is reconstructed from the germline J gene. The chain employs TRBV6-4 and TRBJ1-2, with D possibly matching TRBD1 (5 bases). Germline lookup yields CDR1 MRHNA and CDR2 SNTAGT. Trimming took off 2 bases at V and 2 bases at J, with 18 bases between the two ends. The CDR3 is 17 amino acids. CDR3 protein: CASSDDAQGYPNYGYTF. Partial CDR3 DNA: TGTGCCAGCAGTGACGACGCCCAGGGATACCCCAACTATGGC.

As to this clone: The read is 3 residues too short to cover the CDR3 end, so that end is filled in from the germline J gene. The chain employs TRBV7-9 and TRBJ1-5; D is possibly TRBD1 (5 bases). Looked up from germline, CDR1 is SEHNR and CDR2 is FQNEAQ (reference sequence). This CDR3 spans 15 amino acids. Trimming stripped 0 bases from V and 7 bases from J, with 13 bases between. The CDR3 DNA, read in part, is TGTGCCAGCAGCTTAGCCGACGGGGGAGGCCAGCCC. Its protein is CASSLADGGGQP. The whole CDR3 protein reads CASSLADGGGQPQHF.

Comment on this clone: The CDR3 end falls 3 residues outside the read, so it is completed with the germline J gene. The chain employs TRBV30 and TRBJ2-7; 12 bases map to TRBD2. CDR1 GTSNPN and CDR2 SVGIG come from the germline V gene (reference sequence). The CDR3 is 15 residues long. V dropped 1 base and J dropped 3; count of bases not matched to a gene: 4. The CDR3 bases that were read are TGTGCCTGGAGTGACGGGACTAGCGGGTACTACGAG. It translates to CAWSDGTSGYYE. The CDR3 as a whole reads CAWSDGTSGYYEQYF.

The covered CDR3 bases are TGTGCCAGCAGTCCCCTTGGGGGGATGGGCTCCTACGAG. Translation gives CASSPLGGMGSYE. The whole CDR3 sequence is CASSPLGGMGSYEQYF. V gene TRBV28 combines with J gene TRBJ2-7; a weak D match, TRBD2 (6 bases). The read comes to an end 3 residues before the CDR3 does, leaving the germline J gene to fill in the end. The CDR3 covers 16 residues. Germline V lookup: CDR1 MDHEN, CDR2 SYDVKM. The germline V and J ends were trimmed by 5 bases and 0 bases, with 17 bases remaining between them.

On this clone itself: The read halts 3 residues ahead of the CDR3 end, with the missing end drawn from the germline J gene. This rearrangement joins TRBV7-6 to TRBJ2-2; 7 bases fit TRBD1. Germline V gives CDR1 SGHVS, CDR2 FNYEAQ. Trimming removed 5 bases from V and 6 bases from J; junction bases left unmatched: 12. The CDR3 consists of 16 residues. Incomplete CDR3 DNA: TGTGCCAGCAGCAGAACGACAGGGAGCTCTCCCGGGGAG. Amino acids: CASSRTTGSSPGE. The whole CDR3 sequence reads CASSRTTGSSPGELFF.

A remark on this clone: Coverage ceases 3 residues before the CDR3 finishes, and the germline J gene fills in the end. The V gene is TRBV29-1, the J gene TRBJ2-3; 11 bases fit TRBD2. Germline V gene sequence: CDR1 SQVTM, CDR2 ANQGSEA. This CDR3 contains 14 residues. J gave up 4 bases and V 5 bases, and 5 bases lay outside the gene matches. CDR3 DNA (partial): TGCAGCGTTTGCACTAGCGGGAGCGCAGATACG. Translating it yields CSVCTSGSADT. The entire CDR3 protein is CSVCTSGSADTQYF.

About this clone: The read ends 3 residues shy of where the CDR3 ends; the end is completed using the germline J gene. The V and J genes are TRBV19 and TRBJ2-1, with a possible D match to TRBD2 (5 bases). The CDR3 is 15 amino acids. The germline V gene encodes CDR1 LNHDA and CDR2 SQIVND (reference sequence). Trimming stripped 2 bases from V and 3 bases from J, with 11 bases between. CDR3 amino acids: CASSISGLDYNEQFF. The DNA read from the CDR3 is TGTGCCAGTAGTATATCTGGACTGGACTACAATGAG.

Comments on this clone: Read data end 3 residues before the CDR3 end; the end is taken from the germline J gene. The chain couples TRBV29-1 to TRBJ2-7, with 14 bases fitting TRBD2. The CDR3 is 13 residues long. Trimming took 6 bases from V and 3 from J; bases not matched to a gene: 1. CDR1 and CDR2 (germline): SQVTM, ANQGSEA. Partial CDR3 DNA: TGCAGCGTGGGGACTAGCGGGAGCTACGAG. As protein: CSVGTSGSYE. The whole CDR3 region reads CSVGTSGSYEQYF.

Regarding this clone: At one of its ends the junction is not consistent with the germline gene, which may arise from a read error. Read data end 3 residues before the CDR3 end; the end is taken from the germline J gene. This chain uses TRBV7-6 with TRBJ2-7, with D tentatively TRBD2 (6 bases). CDR1 is SGHVS, CDR2 FNYEAQ, per germline. The CDR3 has 14 residues. CDR3 amino acids: CASSLATAAYEQYF. The sequenced part of the CDR3 DNA is TGTGCCAGCAGCCTAGCGACAGCCGCCTACGAG.

In the case of this clone: The read falls 3 residues short of the CDR3 end, and the missing part is taken from the germline J gene. J is TRBJ2-7 and V is TRBV5-1, with D possibly being TRBD2 (6 bases). This CDR3 contains 16 residues. The V end was cut by 0 bases, the J end by 5 bases, with 18 bases between. Germline CDR1 reads SGHRS; CDR2 reads YFSETQ. CDR3 region: CASSLAPSVIDNEQYF. The part of the CDR3 DNA that was read is TGCGCCAGCAGCTTGGCCCCTAGCGTAATAGATAACGAG.

Notes on this clone: Read sequence stops 3 residues before the CDR3 end, and the germline J gene provides the missing end. The genes are TRBV4-2 and TRBJ1-1; 7 bases match TRBD1. The junction had 12 bases not matched to a gene; V was cut back by 4 bases and J by 1 base. The CDR3 is 17 residues long. Germline CDR1 and CDR2: LGHNA and YNFKEQ. The part of the CDR3 DNA that was read is TGTGCCAGCAGCCTCCCTGGGGTACAGGGGTGGAACACTGAA. This sequence encodes CASSLPGVQGWNTE. The whole CDR3 sequence reads CASSLPGVQGWNTEAFF.

Regarding this clone: The CDR3 end is not reached by the read, which stops 3 residues before it; the germline J gene fills it in. The chain uses TRBV11-3 and TRBJ2-6, with D hard to call. Germline V gene sequence: CDR1 SGHNT, CDR2 YENEEA. The CDR3 sequence is 13 residues long. Between the trimmed V and J ends, which lost 1 base and 4 bases, there was a span of 2 bases. This CDR3 reads CASSLAGANVLTF. CDR3 DNA (partial): TGTGCCAGCAGCTTAGCAGGGGCCAACGTC. The variable domain in full, completed from reference TRBV11-3 and TRBJ2-6, reads EAGVVQSPRYKIIEKKQPVAFWCNPISGHNTLYWYLQNLGQGPELLIRYENEEAVDDSQLPKDRFSAERLKGVDSTLKIQPAELGDSAVYLCASSLAGANVLTFGAGSRLTVL.

As to this clone: The sequence runs out 3 residues before the end of the CDR3; the remainder is reconstructed from the germline J gene. The V call is TRBV7-6, the J call TRBJ2-7; D may be TRBD2 (5 bases). Germline assignment: CDR1 SGHVS and CDR2 FNYEAQ. This CDR3 comprises 15 residues. With 0 bases removed from V and 0 bases from J, the gap between germline ends came to 9 bases. The CDR3 sequence: CASSLASGYSYEQYF. The sequenced CDR3 bases are TGTGCCAGCAGCTTAGCGAGCGGATACTCCTACGAG.

On this clone: The read terminates 3 residues before the CDR3 end, so the remaining end is supplied by the germline J gene. The V gene is TRBV20-1, the J gene TRBJ2-1; TRBD2 matches at 7 bases. V lost 0 bases, J lost 4 bases, and 9 bases stayed unmatched. This CDR3 is 16 amino acids long. The V gene's germline CDR1 is DFQATT and CDR2 SNEGSKA (reference sequence). The covered CDR3 bases are TGCAGTGCTAGAGATTTTGCGGGAGTGCAGTACAATGAG. Encoded protein: CSARDFAGVQYNE. The full CDR3 sequence reads CSARDFAGVQYNEQFF.

Partial CDR3 DNA: TGTGCCAGCAGTGAGGTGGCGGGAGCTAACTATGGC. This translates into CASSEVAGANYG. The full CDR3 is CASSEVAGANYGYTF. This chain links TRBV2 with TRBJ1-2; D gene uncertain. Coverage ceases 3 residues before the CDR3 finishes, and the germline J gene fills in the end. V lost 3 bases to trimming and J lost 0 bases, with 11 bases between them. Per germline, CDR1 SNHLY and CDR2 FYNNEI. This CDR3 spans 15 amino acids.

Note on this clone: The CDR3 is cut off 3 residues early in the read; its end comes from the germline J gene. This rearrangement joins TRBV10-3 to TRBJ2-7, with a possible D match to TRBD1 (6 bases). Trimming took off 9 bases at V and 1 base at J, with 13 bases between the two ends. Germline loops: CDR1 ENHRY, CDR2 SYGVKD. CDR3 length: 13 residues. The sequenced part of the CDR3 DNA is TGTGCCATGAGCCTTGGACAGTCCTACGAG. This gives the protein CAMSLGQSYE. The complete CDR3 reads CAMSLGQSYEQYF.

As regards this clone: The read finishes 3 residues shy of the CDR3 end, and the germline J gene is used to complete it. The V gene is TRBV19, the J gene TRBJ2-7, with D possibly being TRBD1 (6 bases). The V end was cut by 3 bases, the J end by 4 bases, with 25 bases between. Germline lookup yields CDR1 LNHDA and CDR2 SQIVND (reference sequence). This CDR3 region has 18 residues. This chain's CDR3 is CASSMIWRTASSTYEQYF. Incomplete CDR3 DNA: TGTGCCAGTAGTATGATATGGAGGACAGCTAGTTCTACTTACGAG.

As to this clone: Read coverage stops 3 residues before the CDR3 terminus; the germline J gene supplies the remainder. The J gene is TRBJ2-7, the V gene TRBV20-1; possibly TRBD2 for D (6 bases). CDR3 size: 16 residues. V was pared by 1 base and J by 2 bases, with 18 bases between. Germline CDR1 is DFQATT and CDR2 is SNEGSKA (reference sequence). The CDR3 spells CSARGPLGTPTYEQYF. CDR3 DNA (partial): TGCAGTGCTAGAGGGCCTCTCGGGACTCCTACCTACGAG.

As for this clone: From the germline J gene comes the end of the CDR3, since the read stops 3 residues before it. The V call is TRBV9, the J call TRBJ1-4; possible D gene TRBD1, 5 bases. This CDR3 spans 15 amino acids. Per germline, CDR1 SGDLS and CDR2 YYNGEE. Trimming shortened V by 6 bases and J by 0 bases, and 12 bases separated the two germline ends. Partial CDR3 DNA: TGTGCCAGCACCCCCACAGGAGCAACTAATGAAAAA. This codes for CASTPTGATNEK. The whole CDR3 protein is CASTPTGATNEKLFF.

About this clone itself: The read comes to an end 3 residues before the CDR3 does, leaving the germline J gene to fill in the end. The rearrangement links TRBV19 to TRBJ1-1; a weak D match, TRBD1 (5 bases). The germline V gene encodes CDR1 LNHDA and CDR2 SQIVND (reference sequence). V was shortened by 9 bases and J by 1 base, with 15 bases between the two germline ends. There are 14 residues in the CDR3. CDR3 loop: CASRTLRENTEAFF. Partial CDR3 DNA: TGTGCCAGCCGGACACTCCGGGAGAACACTGAA.

Comment on this clone: The CDR3 goes on 3 residues after the read ends, and that part is filled in from the germline J gene. The rearrangement uses TRBV29-1 and TRBJ1-1, with 8 nucleotides matching TRBD1. Per the germline V gene, CDR1 is SQVTM and CDR2 is ANQGSEA. V gave up 5 bases and J gave up 4 bases; unmatched junction bases: 6. The CDR3 is made up of 13 amino acids. Incomplete CDR3 DNA: TGCAGCGTTTCTAGACAGGGGAGCACTGAA. This sequence encodes CSVSRQGSTE. The full CDR3 protein is CSVSRQGSTEAFF.

About this clone itself: The read terminates 3 residues ahead of where the CDR3 ends, so the germline J gene completes it. V gene TRBV19 combines with J gene TRBJ2-3; 8 nucleotides line up with TRBD2. The germline V gene has CDR1 LNHDA and CDR2 SQIVND (reference sequence). V was clipped by 6 bases and J by 5 bases; unmatched bases: 10. The CDR3 length is 15 residues. The sequenced CDR3 bases are TGTGCCAGTAGCCCGGGACTAGGACCAGTAGATACG. Amino acids: CASSPGLGPVDT. The full CDR3 is CASSPGLGPVDTQYF.

Comment on this clone: The sequenced fragment ends 3 residues before the CDR3 boundary, so the rest is inferred from the germline J gene. This rearrangement joins TRBV7-9 to TRBJ2-5, with TRBD1 as a possible D gene (5 bases). Germline loops: CDR1 SEHNR, CDR2 FQNEAQ (reference sequence). Trimming cost V 5 bases and J 0 bases, with 10 bases left between them. The CDR3 contains 14 residues. CDR3 bases read: TGTGCCAGCAGCCCACAGGAGTACCAAGAGACC. Its protein is CASSPQEYQET. The whole CDR3 sequence reads CASSPQEYQETQYF. Looking up the rest from reference TRBV7-9 and TRBJ2-5 gives the full variable domain: DTGVSQNPRHKITKRGQNVTFRCDPISEHNRLYWYRQTLGQGPEFLTYFQNEAQLEKSRLLSDRFSAERPKGSFSTLEIQRTEQGDSAMYLCASSPQEYQETQYFGPGTRLLVL.

Concerning this clone itself: The sequenced fragment ends 3 residues before the CDR3 boundary, so the rest is inferred from the germline J gene. The J gene is TRBJ1-4, the V gene TRBV5-4; D might be TRBD1 (5 bases). Per germline, CDR1 SGHNT and CDR2 YYREEE (reference sequence). Trimming cost V 4 bases and J 3 bases, with 13 bases left between them. The CDR3 is made up of 15 amino acids. The DNA read from the CDR3 is TGTGCCAGCAGCCCTCGCGGGGCGCCTAATGAAAAA. This encodes CASSPRGAPNEK. The whole CDR3 sequence reads CASSPRGAPNEKLFF.